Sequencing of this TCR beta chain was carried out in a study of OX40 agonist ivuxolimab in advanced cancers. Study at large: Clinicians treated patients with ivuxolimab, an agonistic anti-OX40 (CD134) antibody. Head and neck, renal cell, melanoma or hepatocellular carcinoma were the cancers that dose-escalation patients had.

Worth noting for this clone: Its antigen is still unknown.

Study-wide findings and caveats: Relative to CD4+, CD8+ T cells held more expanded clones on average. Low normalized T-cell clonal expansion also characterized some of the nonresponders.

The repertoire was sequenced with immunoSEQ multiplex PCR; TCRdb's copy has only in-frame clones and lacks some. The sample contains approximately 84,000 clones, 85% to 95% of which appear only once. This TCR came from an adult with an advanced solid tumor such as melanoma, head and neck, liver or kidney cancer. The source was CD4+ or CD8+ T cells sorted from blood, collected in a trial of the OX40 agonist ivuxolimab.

Here the CDR3 DNA reads TGTGCCAGCAGTTATTGGACTAGCGGGGGCACCGGGGAGCTGTTTTTT. It specifies CASSYWTSGGTGELFF. V usage is TRBV6-9 and J usage is TRBJ2-2; 13 positions match TRBD2. The CDR3 has 16 amino acids. The germline V gene has CDR1 MNHGY and CDR2 SVAAGI. V gave up 1 base and J gave up 4 bases; unmatched junction bases: 0.